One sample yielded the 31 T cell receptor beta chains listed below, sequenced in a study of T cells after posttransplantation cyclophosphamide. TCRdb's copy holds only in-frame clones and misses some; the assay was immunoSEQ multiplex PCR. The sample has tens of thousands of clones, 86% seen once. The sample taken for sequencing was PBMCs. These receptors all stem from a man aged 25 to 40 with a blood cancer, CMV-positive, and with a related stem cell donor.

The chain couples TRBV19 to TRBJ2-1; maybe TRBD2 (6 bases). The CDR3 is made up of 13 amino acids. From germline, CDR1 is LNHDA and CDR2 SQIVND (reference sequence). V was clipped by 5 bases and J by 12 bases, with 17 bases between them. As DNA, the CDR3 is TGTGCCAGTAGTTCGGCGGGGCCAAAAGGGCAGTTCTTC. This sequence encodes CASSSAGPKGQFF.

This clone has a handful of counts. In DNA form, the CDR3 reads TGTGCCAGCAGAGATACGGGACAGGGAGGCTATGGCTACACCTTC. This gives the protein CASRDTGQGGYGYTF. V and J are TRBV2 and TRBJ1-2, with 9 bases lining up with TRBD1. The CDR3 totals 15 residues. The V and J ends lost 6 bases and 4 bases, in that order; junction bases with no gene match: 9. The germline V gene encodes CDR1 SNHLY and CDR2 FYNNEI.

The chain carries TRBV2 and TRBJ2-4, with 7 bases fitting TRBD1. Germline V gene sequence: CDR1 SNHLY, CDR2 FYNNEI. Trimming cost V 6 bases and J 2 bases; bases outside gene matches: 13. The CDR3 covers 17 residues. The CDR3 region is CASSFTSMTGSKNIQYF. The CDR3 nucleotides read TGTGCCAGCAGCTTCACCTCCATGACAGGGTCCAAAAACATTCAGTACTTC.

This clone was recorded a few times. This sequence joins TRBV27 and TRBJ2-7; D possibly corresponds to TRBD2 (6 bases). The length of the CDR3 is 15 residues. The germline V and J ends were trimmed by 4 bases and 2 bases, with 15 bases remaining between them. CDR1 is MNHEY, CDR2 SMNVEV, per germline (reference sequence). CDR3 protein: CASSSLGTGTYEQYF. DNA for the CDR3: TGTGCCAGCAGTTCCCTCGGGACTGGCACCTACGAGCAGTACTTC.

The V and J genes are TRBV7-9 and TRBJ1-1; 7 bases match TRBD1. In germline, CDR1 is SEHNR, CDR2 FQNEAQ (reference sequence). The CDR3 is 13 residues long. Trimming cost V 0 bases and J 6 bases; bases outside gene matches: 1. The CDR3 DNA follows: TGTGCCAGCAGCTTAGCGGGGACAGCTGAAGCTTTCTTT. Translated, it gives CASSLAGTAEAFF.

CDR3 in amino acids: CASSLISVEGYTF. The CDR3 DNA reads TGTGCCAGCAGTTTAATTTCAGTCGAAGGCTACACCTTC. This sequence joins TRBV28 and TRBJ1-2, with D uncertain. V was shortened by 2 bases and J by 8 bases, with 12 bases between the two germline ends. This CDR3 region has 13 residues. Germline values: CDR1 MDHEN, CDR2 SYDVKM.

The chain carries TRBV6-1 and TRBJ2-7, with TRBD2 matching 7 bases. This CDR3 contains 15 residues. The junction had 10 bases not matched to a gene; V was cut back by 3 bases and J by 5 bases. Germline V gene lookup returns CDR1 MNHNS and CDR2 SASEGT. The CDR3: CASSERIMAGDEQYF. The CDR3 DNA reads TGTGCCAGCAGTGAGAGGATTATGGCGGGAGACGAGCAGTACTTC.

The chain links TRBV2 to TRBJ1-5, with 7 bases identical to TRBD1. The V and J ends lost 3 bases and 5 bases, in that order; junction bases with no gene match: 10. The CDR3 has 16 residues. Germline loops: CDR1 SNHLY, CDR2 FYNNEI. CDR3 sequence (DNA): TGTGCCAGCAGTGACTCTCGGACAGGACATTATCAGCCCCAGCATTTT. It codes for CASSDSRTGHYQPQHF.

CDR3 residues: CASSPALAGGMGEQFF. CDR3 nucleotide sequence: TGTGCCAGCAGCCCAGCTCTAGCGGGAGGTATGGGTGAGCAGTTCTTC. The chain recombines TRBV7-2 with TRBJ2-1; 11 bases are a match to TRBD2. The CDR3 runs to 16 residues. Germline CDR1 is SGHTA and CDR2 is FQGNSA. V lost 5 bases and J lost 9; bases outside the gene matches: 12.

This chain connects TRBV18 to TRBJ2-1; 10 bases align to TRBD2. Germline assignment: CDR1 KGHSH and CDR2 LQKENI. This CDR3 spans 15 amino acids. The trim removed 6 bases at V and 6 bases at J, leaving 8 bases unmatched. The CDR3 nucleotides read TGTGCCAGCTCGCAACCGGGACTAGCGACCAATGAGCAGTTCTTC. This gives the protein CASSQPGLATNEQFF. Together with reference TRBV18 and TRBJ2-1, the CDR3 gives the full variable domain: NAGVMQNPRHLVRRRGQEARLRCSPMKGHSHVYWYRQLPEEGLKFMVYLQKENIIDESGMPKERFSAEFPKEGPSILRIQQVVRGDSAAYFCASSQPGLATNEQFFGPGTRLTVL.

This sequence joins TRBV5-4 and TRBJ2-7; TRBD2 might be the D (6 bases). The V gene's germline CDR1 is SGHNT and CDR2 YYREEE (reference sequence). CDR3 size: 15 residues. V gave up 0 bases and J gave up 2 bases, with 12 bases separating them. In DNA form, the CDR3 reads TGTGCCAGCAGCTTGGGCGGGACCGTTCCCTACGAGCAGTACTTC. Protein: CASSLGGTVPYEQYF. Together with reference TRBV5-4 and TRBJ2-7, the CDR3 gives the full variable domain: ETGVTQSPTHLIKTRGQQVTLRCSSQSGHNTVSWYQQALGQGPQFIFQYYREEENGRGNFPPRFSGLQFPNYSSELNVNALELDDSALYLCASSLGGTVPYEQYFGPGTRLTVT.

The DNA for the CDR3 is TGTGCTAGTGGGGGTATAGCGGGAGGGCCTGGGGAGCAGTACTTC. As protein: CASGGIAGGPGEQYF. The chain links TRBV12-5 to TRBJ2-7; 11 bases are a match to TRBD2. Germline CDR1 reads LGHNT; CDR2 reads FRNRAP. There are 15 residues in the CDR3. V was pared by 6 bases and J by 7 bases, with 11 bases of the junction left unmatched.

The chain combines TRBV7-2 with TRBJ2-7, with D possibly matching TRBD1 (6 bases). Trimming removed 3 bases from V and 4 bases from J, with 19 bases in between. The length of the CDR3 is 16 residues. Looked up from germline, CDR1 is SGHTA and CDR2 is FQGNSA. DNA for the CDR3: TGTGCCAGCAGCTTGGACAGCTCTTGGGGCGAATACGAGCAGTACTTC. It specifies CASSLDSSWGEYEQYF.

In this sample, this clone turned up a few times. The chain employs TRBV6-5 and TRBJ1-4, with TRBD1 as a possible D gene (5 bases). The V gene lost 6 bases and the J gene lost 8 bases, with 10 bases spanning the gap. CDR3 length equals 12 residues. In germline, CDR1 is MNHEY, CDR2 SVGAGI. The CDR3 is CASSPGGEKLFF. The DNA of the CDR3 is TGTGCCAGCAGCCCGGGGGGGGAAAAACTGTTTTTT.

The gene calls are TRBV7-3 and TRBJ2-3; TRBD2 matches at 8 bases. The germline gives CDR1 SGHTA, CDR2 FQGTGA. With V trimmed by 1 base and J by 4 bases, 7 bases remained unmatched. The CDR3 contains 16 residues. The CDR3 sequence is CASSLSLAGLADTQYF. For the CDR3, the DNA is TGTGCCAGCAGCTTAAGTCTAGCGGGTCTCGCAGATACGCAGTATTTT.

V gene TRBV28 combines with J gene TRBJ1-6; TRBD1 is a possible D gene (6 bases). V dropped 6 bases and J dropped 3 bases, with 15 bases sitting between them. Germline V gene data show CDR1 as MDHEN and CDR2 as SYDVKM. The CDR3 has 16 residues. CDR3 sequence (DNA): TGTGCCAGCAGACGGACAGCGCCCAACTATAATTCACCCCTCCACTTT. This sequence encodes CASRRTAPNYNSPLHF.

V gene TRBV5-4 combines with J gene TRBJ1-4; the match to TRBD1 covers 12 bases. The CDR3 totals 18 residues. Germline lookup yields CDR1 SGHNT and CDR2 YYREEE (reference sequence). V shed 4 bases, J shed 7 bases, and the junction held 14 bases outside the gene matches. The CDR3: CASSTGQGARAVSEKLFF. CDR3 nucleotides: TGTGCCAGCAGCACGGGACAGGGGGCGCGTGCGGTATCTGAAAAACTGTTTTTT. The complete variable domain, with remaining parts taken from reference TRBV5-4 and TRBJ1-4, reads ETGVTQSPTHLIKTRGQQVTLRCSSQSGHNTVSWYQQALGQGPQFIFQYYREEENGRGNFPPRFSGLQFPNYSSELNVNALELDDSALYLCASSTGQGARAVSEKLFFGSGTQLSVL.

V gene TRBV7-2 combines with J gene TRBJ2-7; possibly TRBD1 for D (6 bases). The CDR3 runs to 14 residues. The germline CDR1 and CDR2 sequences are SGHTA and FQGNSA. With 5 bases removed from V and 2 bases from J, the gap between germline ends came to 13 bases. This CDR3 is CASSPHQGPYEQYF. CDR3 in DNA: TGTGCCAGCAGCCCACACCAGGGGCCCTACGAGCAGTACTTC. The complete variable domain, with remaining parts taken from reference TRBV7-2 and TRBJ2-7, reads GAGVSQSPSNKVTEKGKDVELRCDPISGHTALYWYRQSLGQGLEFLIYFQGNSAPDKSGLPSDRFSAERTGGSVSTLTIQRTQQEDSAVYLCASSPHQGPYEQYFGPGTRLTVT.

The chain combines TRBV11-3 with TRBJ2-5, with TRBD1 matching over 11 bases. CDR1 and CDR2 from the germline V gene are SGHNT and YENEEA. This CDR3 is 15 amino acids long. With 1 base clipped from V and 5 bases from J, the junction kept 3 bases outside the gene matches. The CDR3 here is CASSLGGTGGETQYF. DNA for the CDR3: TGTGCCAGCAGCTTAGGTGGGACAGGGGGGGAGACCCAGTACTTC.

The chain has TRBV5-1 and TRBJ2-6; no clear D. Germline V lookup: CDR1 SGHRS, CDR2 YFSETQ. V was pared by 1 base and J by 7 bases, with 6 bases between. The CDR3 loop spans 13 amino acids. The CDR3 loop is CASSLLGANVLTF. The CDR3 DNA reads TGCGCCAGCAGCTTGCTGGGCGCCAACGTCCTGACTTTC.

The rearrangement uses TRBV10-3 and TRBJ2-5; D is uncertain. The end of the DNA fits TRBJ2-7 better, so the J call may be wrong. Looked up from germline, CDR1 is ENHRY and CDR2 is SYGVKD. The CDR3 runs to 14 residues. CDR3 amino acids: CAISVYRSAYEQYF. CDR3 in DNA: TGTGCCATCAGTGTCTACAGATCGGCCTACGAGCAGTACTTC.

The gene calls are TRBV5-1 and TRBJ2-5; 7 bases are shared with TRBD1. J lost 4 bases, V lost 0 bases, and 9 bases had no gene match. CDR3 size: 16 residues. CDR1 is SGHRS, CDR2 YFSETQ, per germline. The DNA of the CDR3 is TGCGCCAGCAGCTTGGGGTTAAGGGACAGAAGAGAGACCCAGTACTTC. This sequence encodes CASSLGLRDRRETQYF.

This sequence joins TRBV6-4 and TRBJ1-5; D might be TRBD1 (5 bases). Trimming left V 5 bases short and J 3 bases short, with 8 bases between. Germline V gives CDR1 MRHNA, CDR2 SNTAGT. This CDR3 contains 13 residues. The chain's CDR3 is CASSRRVNQPQHF. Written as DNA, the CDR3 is TGTGCCAGCAGTCGCAGGGTCAATCAGCCCCAGCATTTT.

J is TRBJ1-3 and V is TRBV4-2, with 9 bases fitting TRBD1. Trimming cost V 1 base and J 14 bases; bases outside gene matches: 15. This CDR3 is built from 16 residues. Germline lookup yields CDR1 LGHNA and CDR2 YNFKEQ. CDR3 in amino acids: CASSQVTGTGSFSVYF. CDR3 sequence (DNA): TGTGCCAGCAGCCAAGTCACCGGGACAGGGTCATTTTCGGTATATTTT.

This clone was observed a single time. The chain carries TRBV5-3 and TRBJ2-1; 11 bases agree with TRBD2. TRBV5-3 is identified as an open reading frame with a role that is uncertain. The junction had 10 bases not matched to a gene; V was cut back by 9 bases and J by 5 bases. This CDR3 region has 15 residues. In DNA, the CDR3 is TGTGCCACTACCGAGGGACTAGCGGATAACAATGAGCAGTTCTTC. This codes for CATTEGLADNNEQFF.

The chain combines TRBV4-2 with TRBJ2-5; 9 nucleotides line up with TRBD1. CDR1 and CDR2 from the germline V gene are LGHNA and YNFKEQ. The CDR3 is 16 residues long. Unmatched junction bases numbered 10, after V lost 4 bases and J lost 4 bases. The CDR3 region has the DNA TGTGCCAGCAGCCCCCCGGGACAGGGAGGTCCAGAGACCCAGTACTTC. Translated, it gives CASSPPGQGGPETQYF.

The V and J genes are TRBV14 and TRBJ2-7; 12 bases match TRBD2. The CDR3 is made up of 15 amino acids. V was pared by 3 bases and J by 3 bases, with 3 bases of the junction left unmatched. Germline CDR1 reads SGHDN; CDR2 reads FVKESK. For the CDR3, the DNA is TGTGCCAGCAGCCATCGGACTAGCGGGAACTACGAGCAGTACTTC. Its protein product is CASSHRTSGNYEQYF.

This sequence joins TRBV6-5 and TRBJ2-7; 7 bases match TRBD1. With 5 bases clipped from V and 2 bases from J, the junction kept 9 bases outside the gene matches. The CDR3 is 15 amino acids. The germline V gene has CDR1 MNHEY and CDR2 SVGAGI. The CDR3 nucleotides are TGTGCCAGCAGTGCCTGGACAGGCCCGACCTACGAGCAGTACTTC. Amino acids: CASSAWTGPTYEQYF.

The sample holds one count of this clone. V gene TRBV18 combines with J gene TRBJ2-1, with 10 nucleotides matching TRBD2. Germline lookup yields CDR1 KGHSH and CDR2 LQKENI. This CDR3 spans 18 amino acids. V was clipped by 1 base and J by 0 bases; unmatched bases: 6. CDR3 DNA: TGTGCCAGCTCACCACGGCTAGCGGGAGATAGCTCCTACAATGAGCAGTTCTTC. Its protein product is CASSPRLAGDSSYNEQFF.

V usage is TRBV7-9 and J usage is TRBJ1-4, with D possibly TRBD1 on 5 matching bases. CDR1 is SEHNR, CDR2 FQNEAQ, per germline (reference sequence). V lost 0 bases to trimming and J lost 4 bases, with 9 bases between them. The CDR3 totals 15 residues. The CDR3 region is CASSLAAGHNEKLFF. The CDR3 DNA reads TGTGCCAGCAGCTTAGCGGCAGGGCATAATGAAAAACTGTTTTTT.

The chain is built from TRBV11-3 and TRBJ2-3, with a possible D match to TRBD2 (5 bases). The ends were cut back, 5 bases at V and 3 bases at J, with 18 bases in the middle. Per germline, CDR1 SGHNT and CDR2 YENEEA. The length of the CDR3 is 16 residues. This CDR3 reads CASSPGRFSGTDTQYF. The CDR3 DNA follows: TGTGCCAGCAGCCCAGGACGTTTTTCGGGAACAGATACGCAGTATTTT.